Listed below are T cell receptor beta chains from one sample, sequenced in a study of CD8 T cells in ankylosing spondylitis. TCRdb ran MiXCR on the 5' RACE reads and lists one entry per CDR3 protein. Of hundreds of thousands of distinct CDR3 sequences in the sample, under 20% were seen once. Sequenced input: blood, either unsorted or a sorted T cell fraction (not recorded which). The receptors stem from a male donor with ankylosing spondylitis. Each CDR3 is given with its conserved first and last residue. D genes are given only for firm matches. Size tells how often a clone was seen (once, few, many) or the class of an expanded clone, and some rows leave it out.

J gene	V gene	clone size	D gene	CDR3 length	CDR3 protein	CDR3 DNA
TRBJ1-4	TRBV4-1	-	-	15	CASSQETKNNEKLFF	TGCGCCAGCAGCCAAGAAACAAAAAATAATGAAAAACTGTTTTTT
TRBJ1-5	TRBV11-2	-	TRBD1	19	CASSGGTGRNRYSNQPQHF	TGTGCCAGCAGCGGCGGGACAGGACGGAACCGATATAGCAATCAGCCCCAGCATTTT
TRBJ2-7	TRBV10-3	-	TRBD2	15	CAISVLAGGKYEQYF	TGTGCCATCAGTGTACTAGCGGGGGGAAAATACGAGCAGTACTTC
TRBJ2-7	TRBV12-3/TRBV12-4	few	TRBD1	14	CASSGDREPYEQYF	TGTGCCAGCAGTGGGGACAGGGAACCCTACGAGCAGTACTTC
TRBJ1-1	TRBV3-1	-	-	16	CASTAVGGLGDTEAFF	TGTGCCAGCACCGCCGTGGGGGGTTTAGGGGACACTGAAGCTTTCTTT
TRBJ2-5	TRBV24-1	few	TRBD2	14	CATSEGLAGVTQYF	TGTGCCACCAGTGAGGGACTAGCGGGAGTGACCCAGTACTTC
TRBJ2-4	TRBV5-1	-	-	15	CASSLKGSTGDIQYF	TGCGCCAGCAGCTTGAAGGGTTCTACGGGCGACATTCAGTACTTC
TRBJ2-3	TRBV4-3	few	-	16	CASSHLGGSVTDTQYF	TGCGCCAGCAGCCACCTCGGGGGTAGTGTCACAGATACGCAGTATTTT
TRBJ1-1	TRBV12-3/TRBV12-4	many	TRBD1	15	CASSLAGTGGTEAFF	TGCGCCAGCAGCTTGGCCGGGACAGGGGGCACTGAAGCTTTCTTT
TRBJ2-2	TRBV5-1	-	-	15	CASSYSGENTGELFF	TGCGCCAGCAGCTACAGCGGAGAGAACACCGGGGAGCTGTTTTTT
TRBJ1-5	TRBV12-3/TRBV12-4	-	-	13	CASSFALEEPQHF	TGTGCCAGCAGTTTTGCCCTGGAGGAGCCCCAGCATTTT
TRBJ2-1	TRBV5-5	few	TRBD2	16	CASSALGGSSYNEQFF	TGTGCCAGCAGCGCTCTGGGAGGGAGCTCCTACAATGAGCAGTTCTTC
TRBJ1-4	TRBV7-6	few	TRBD1	15	CASRKLGQGEGKLFF	TGTGCCAGCAGGAAACTGGGACAGGGGGAAGGAAAACTGTTTTTT
TRBJ2-1	TRBV5-1	few	TRBD1	15	CASSLSHRGADEQFF	TGCGCCAGCAGCTTGTCTCACAGGGGGGCGGATGAGCAGTTCTTC
TRBJ2-2	TRBV6-1	many	TRBD1	16	CASSTLGRGLDGELFF	TGTGCCAGCAGCACCCTTGGAAGGGGGCTGGACGGGGAGCTGTTTTTT
TRBJ1-6	TRBV12-3/TRBV12-4	many	-	15	CASSPEGGKNSPLHF	TGTGCCAGCAGTCCCGAAGGGGGGAAGAATTCACCCCTCCACTTT
TRBJ2-7	TRBV18	few	TRBD2	14	CASSASGGSYEQYF	TGTGCCAGCTCTGCTAGCGGGGGATCCTACGAGCAGTACTTC
TRBJ2-3	TRBV13	-	-	14	CASSTGRSTDTQYF	TGTGCCAGCAGCACTGGTCGAAGCACAGATACGCAGTATTTT
TRBJ2-5	TRBV29-1	many	-	12	CSVVGVQETQYF	TGCAGCGTTGTGGGAGTCCAAGAGACCCAGTACTTC
TRBJ2-3	TRBV12-3/TRBV12-4	few	-	14	CASSFGPSTDTQYF	TGTGCCAGCAGTTTCGGGCCCAGCACAGATACGCAGTATTTT
TRBJ2-1	TRBV5-1	-	-	16	CASSLSRTVSYNEQFF	TGCGCCAGCAGCTTGAGCCGGACAGTCTCCTACAATGAGCAGTTCTTC
TRBJ2-2	TRBV20-1	-	-	15	CSATFGKGGTGELFF	TGCAGTGCTACTTTTGGAAAGGGGGGGACCGGGGAGCTGTTTTTT
TRBJ1-2	TRBV5-1	-	-	14	CASSSPSGSSHYTF	TGCGCCAGCAGCTCGCCTTCGGGCAGCAGTCACTACACCTTC
TRBJ1-4	TRBV20-1	-	-	16	CSASPLWRAMNEKLFF	TGCAGTGCTAGCCCGTTGTGGCGTGCTATGAATGAAAAACTGTTTTTT
TRBJ1-2	TRBV12-3/TRBV12-4	-	-	15	CASSFDGPTNYGYTF	TGTGCCAGCAGTTTCGATGGGCCTACTAACTATGGCTACACCTTC
TRBJ1-5	TRBV4-3	-	TRBD1	16	CASSQTHRGIGQPQHF	TGCGCCAGCAGCCAAACACACAGGGGAATTGGGCAGCCCCAGCATTTT
TRBJ1-2	TRBV28	-	-	12	CASRPGSYGYTF	TGTGCCAGCCGCCCTGGCTCCTATGGCTACACCTTC
TRBJ2-1	TRBV20-1	-	-	14	CSAMEGGPTNEQFF	TGCAGTGCTATGGAGGGGGGCCCAACTAATGAGCAGTTCTTC
TRBJ2-7	TRBV12-3/TRBV12-4	few	-	15	CASSLEGGPTYEQYF	TGTGCCAGCAGTTTAGAGGGGGGCCCCACCTACGAGCAGTACTTC
TRBJ1-3	TRBV29-1	-	-	14	CSVEGRLSGNTIYF	TGCAGCGTTGAGGGCAGACTCTCTGGAAACACCATATATTTT
TRBJ2-7	TRBV5-1	few	TRBD1	14	CASSNPGQGGEQYF	TGCGCCAGCAGCAACCCGGGACAGGGGGGCGAGCAGTACTTC
TRBJ1-1	TRBV5-1	-	-	15	CASSLGLWLNTEAFF	TGCGCCAGCAGCTTGGGCCTCTGGCTGAACACTGAAGCTTTCTTT
TRBJ1-4	TRBV5-1	-	-	15	CASSILPGGEEKLFF	TGCGCCAGCAGCATACTACCGGGGGGCGAGGAAAAACTGTTTTTT
TRBJ2-7	TRBV6-2/TRBV6-3	few	TRBD1	15	CASRRPGTGSYEQYF	TGTGCCAGCAGACGTCCCGGGACAGGGTCCTACGAGCAGTACTTC
TRBJ2-1	TRBV2	-	-	14	CASSEGAGKGEQFF	TGTGCCAGCAGTGAGGGTGCAGGGAAAGGTGAGCAGTTCTTC
TRBJ2-5	TRBV5-6	-	-	13	CASSTGQIETQYF	TGTGCCAGCAGCACCGGACAGATAGAGACCCAGTACTTC
TRBJ1-6	TRBV12-3/TRBV12-4	-	-	16	CASSLGGTAYNSPLHF	TGTGCCAGCAGTTTAGGGGGAACAGCCTATAATTCACCCCTCCACTTT
TRBJ2-7	TRBV20-1	many	-	14	CSARDLGSSSEQYF	TGCAGTGCTAGAGATCTGGGGAGTTCATCCGAGCAGTACTTC
TRBJ2-3	TRBV5-1	-	TRBD2	14	CASSFSGAKDTQYF	TGCGCCAGCAGCTTCAGCGGGGCCAAAGATACGCAGTATTTT
TRBJ2-1	TRBV18	-	TRBD2	16	CASSPGLAGGGNEQFF	TGTGCCAGCTCACCGGGACTAGCGGGAGGAGGTAATGAGCAGTTCTTC
TRBJ2-5	TRBV5-1	many	-	15	CASSLATQSQETQYF	TGCGCCAGCAGCTTGGCCACTCAGTCCCAAGAGACCCAGTACTTC
TRBJ1-5	TRBV11-2	few	TRBD1	15	CASSLNRGHNQPQHF	TGTGCCAGCAGCTTAAATAGGGGGCACAATCAGCCCCAGCATTTT
TRBJ1-1	TRBV29-1	-	-	13	CSGAARADTEAFF	TGCAGCGGGGCGGCCAGGGCCGACACTGAAGCTTTCTTT
TRBJ2-3	TRBV5-1	many	-	14	CASSLAGSPNTQYF	TGCGCCAGCAGCTTGGCCGGGAGTCCAAATACGCAGTATTTT
TRBJ1-1	TRBV20-1	few	TRBD1	16	CSARKPGQEMNTEAFF	TGCAGTGCTAGAAAACCGGGACAGGAGATGAACACTGAAGCTTTCTTT
TRBJ1-2	TRBV29-1	-	TRBD1	10	CSVEQGGYTF	TGCAGCGTGGAACAGGGGGGCTACACCTTC
TRBJ2-5	TRBV3-1	few	-	15	CASRPRDYSGETQYF	TGTGCCAGCAGACCACGCGATTACTCCGGGGAGACCCAGTACTTC
TRBJ2-7	TRBV27	few	-	14	CASSLNRLSYEQYF	TGTGCCAGCAGTTTAAACAGACTCTCCTACGAGCAGTACTTC
TRBJ1-1	TRBV7-9	-	-	12	CASSFLDTEAFF	TGTGCCAGCAGCTTTCTCGACACTGAAGCTTTCTTT
TRBJ2-7	TRBV3-1	-	-	15	CASSQGTVTTYEQYF	TGTGCCAGCAGCCAAGGGACGGTGACTACCTACGAGCAGTACTTC
TRBJ2-2	TRBV12-5	once	-	12	CASGPIDGELFF	TGTGCTAGTGGTCCCATTGACGGGGAGCTGTTTTTT
TRBJ2-6	TRBV21-1	few	-	14	CASSKDSGANVLTF	TGTGCCAGCAGCAAAGACTCTGGGGCCAACGTCCTGACTTTC
TRBJ1-2	TRBV20-1	-	-	12	CSALTGNYGYTF	TGCAGTGCTCTGACAGGCAACTATGGCTACACCTTC
TRBJ1-2	TRBV12-3/TRBV12-4	-	TRBD1	14	CASSFGQGGLGYTF	TGTGCCAGCAGTTTTGGGCAGGGGGGACTTGGCTACACCTTC